This T cell receptor (beta chain) originates from a study of T cells in Graves' hyperthyroidism and ophthalmopathy. The CDR3 runs 11 residues. The V gene lost 5 bases and the J gene lost 2 bases, with 7 bases spanning the gap. The V gene's germline CDR1 is SQVTM and CDR2 ANQGSEA. Amplification of TCR beta CDR3 regions used RNA as the template. Primed by the HTBI set, a first-round RT-PCR was run on the TCR CDR3. One entry per CDR3 protein, called by TCRdb with MiXCR from the multiplex PCR reads. The data hold a few hundred thousand distinct CDR3 sequences, with roughly 20% observed a single time. This clonotype was found many times. The hyperthyroidism patients had all been newly diagnosed, and their disease duration was under 2 months. Their ages ranged from 18 to 65 years.

Sequenced sample: blood. The clonotype comes from a man aged 18-30 years with Graves' hyperthyroidism. The rearrangement joins TRBV29-1 to TRBJ2-7; unclear D gene. The chain's CDR3 is CSVLSAYEQYF. CDR3 nucleotides: TGCAGCGTTCTAAGCGCCTACGAGCAGTACTTC.